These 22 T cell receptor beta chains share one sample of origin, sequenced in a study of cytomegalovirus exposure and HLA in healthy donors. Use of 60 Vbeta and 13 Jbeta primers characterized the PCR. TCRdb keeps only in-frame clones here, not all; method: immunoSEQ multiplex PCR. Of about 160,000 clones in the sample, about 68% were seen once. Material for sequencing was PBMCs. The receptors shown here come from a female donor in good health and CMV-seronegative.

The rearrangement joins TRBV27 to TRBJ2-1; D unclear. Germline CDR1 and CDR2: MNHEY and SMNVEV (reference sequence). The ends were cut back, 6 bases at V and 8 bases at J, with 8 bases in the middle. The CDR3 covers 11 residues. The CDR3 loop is CASSYFHEQFF. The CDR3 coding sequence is TGTGCCAGCAGCTATTTCCATGAGCAGTTCTTC.

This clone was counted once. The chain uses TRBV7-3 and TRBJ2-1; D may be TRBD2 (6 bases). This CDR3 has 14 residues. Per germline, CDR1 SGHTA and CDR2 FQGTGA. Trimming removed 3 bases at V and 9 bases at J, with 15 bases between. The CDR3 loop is CASSFSAGPTEQFF. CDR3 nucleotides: TGTGCCAGCAGCTTCTCCGCGGGGCCTACTGAGCAGTTCTTC.

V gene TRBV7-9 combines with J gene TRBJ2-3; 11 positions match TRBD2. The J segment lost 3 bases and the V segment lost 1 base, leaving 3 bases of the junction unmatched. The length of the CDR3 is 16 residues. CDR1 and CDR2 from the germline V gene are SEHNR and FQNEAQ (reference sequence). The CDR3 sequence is CASSLGTSGSTDTQYF. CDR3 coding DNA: TGTGCCAGCAGCTTAGGCACTAGCGGGAGTACAGATACGCAGTATTTT.

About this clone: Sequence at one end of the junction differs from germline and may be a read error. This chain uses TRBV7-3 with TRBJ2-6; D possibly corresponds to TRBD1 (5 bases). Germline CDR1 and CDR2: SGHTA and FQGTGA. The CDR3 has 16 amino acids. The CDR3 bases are TGTGCCAGCAGCTTATCCCTGGCCCCTGGGGCCAACGGCCTGACTTTC. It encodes CASSLSLAPGANGLTF.

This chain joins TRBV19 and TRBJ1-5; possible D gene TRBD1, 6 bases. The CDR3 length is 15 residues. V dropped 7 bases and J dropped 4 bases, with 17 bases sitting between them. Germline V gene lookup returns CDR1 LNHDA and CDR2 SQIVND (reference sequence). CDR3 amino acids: CASTGGGIGNQPQHF. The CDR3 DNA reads TGTGCCAGTACTGGGGGGGGCATCGGGAATCAGCCCCAGCATTTT.

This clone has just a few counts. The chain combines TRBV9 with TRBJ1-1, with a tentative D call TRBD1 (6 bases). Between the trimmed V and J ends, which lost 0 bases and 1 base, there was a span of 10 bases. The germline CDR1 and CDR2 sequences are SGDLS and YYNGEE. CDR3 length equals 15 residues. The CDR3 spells CASSVDGQPNTEAFF. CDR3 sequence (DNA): TGTGCCAGCAGCGTAGACGGACAGCCGAACACTGAAGCTTTCTTT.

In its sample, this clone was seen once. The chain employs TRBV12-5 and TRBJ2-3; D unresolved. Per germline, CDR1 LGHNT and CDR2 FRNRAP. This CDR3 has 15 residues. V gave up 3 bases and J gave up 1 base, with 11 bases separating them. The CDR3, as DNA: TGTGCTAGTGGTTTATCATCGAGCGGCACAGATACGCAGTATTTT. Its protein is CASGLSSSGTDTQYF.

CDR3 in amino acids: CASSASSATGTAITTGELFF. Here the CDR3 DNA reads TGTGCCAGCAGCGCAAGTTCCGCTACAGGGACCGCAATCACCACCGGGGAGCTGTTTTTT. The chain combines TRBV9 with TRBJ2-2; a weak D match, TRBD1 (6 bases). CDR3 size: 20 residues. Germline V gives CDR1 SGDLS, CDR2 YYNGEE. V lost 3 bases, J lost 4 bases, and 28 bases lay in between.

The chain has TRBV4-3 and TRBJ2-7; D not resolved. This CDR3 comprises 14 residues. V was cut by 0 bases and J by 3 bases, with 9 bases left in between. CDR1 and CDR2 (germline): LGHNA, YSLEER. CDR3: CASSQDGLSYEQYF. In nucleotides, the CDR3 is TGCGCCAGCAGCCAAGATGGGCTGAGCTACGAGCAGTACTTC.

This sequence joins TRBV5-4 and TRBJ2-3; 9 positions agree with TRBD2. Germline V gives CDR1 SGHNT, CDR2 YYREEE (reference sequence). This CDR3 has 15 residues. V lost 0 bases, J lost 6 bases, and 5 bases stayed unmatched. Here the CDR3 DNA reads TGTGCCAGCAGCTTGGGAGGCGGGAGGGACGATACGCAGTATTTT. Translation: CASSLGGGRDDTQYF. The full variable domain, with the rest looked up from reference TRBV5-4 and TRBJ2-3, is ETGVTQSPTHLIKTRGQQVTLRCSSQSGHNTVSWYQQALGQGPQFIFQYYREEENGRGNFPPRFSGLQFPNYSSELNVNALELDDSALYLCASSLGGGRDDTQYFGPGTRLTVL.

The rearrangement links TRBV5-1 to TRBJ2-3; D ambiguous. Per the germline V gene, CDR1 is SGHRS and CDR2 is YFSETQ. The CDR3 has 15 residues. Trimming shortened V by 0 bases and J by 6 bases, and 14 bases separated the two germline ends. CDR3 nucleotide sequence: TGCGCCAGCAGCTTGGCTGGCGGAACTTTCGATACGCAGTATTTT. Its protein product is CASSLAGGTFDTQYF. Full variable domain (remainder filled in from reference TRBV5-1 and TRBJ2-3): KAGVTQTPRYLIKTRGQQVTLSCSPISGHRSVSWYQQTPGQGLQFLFEYFSETQRNKGNFPGRFSGRQFSNSRSEMNVSTLELGDSALYLCASSLAGGTFDTQYFGPGTRLTVL.

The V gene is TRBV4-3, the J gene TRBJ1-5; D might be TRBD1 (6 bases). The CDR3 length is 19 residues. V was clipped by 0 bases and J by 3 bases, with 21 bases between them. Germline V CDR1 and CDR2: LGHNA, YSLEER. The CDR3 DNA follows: TGCGCCAGCAGCCAAGATCCGATCGGACAGAGGAATTCCAATCAGCCCCAGCATTTT. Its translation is CASSQDPIGQRNSNQPQHF.

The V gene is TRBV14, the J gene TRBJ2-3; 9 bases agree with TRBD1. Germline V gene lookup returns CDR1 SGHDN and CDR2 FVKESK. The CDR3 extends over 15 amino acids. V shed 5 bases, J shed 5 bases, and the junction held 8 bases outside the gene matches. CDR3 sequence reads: CASSFIQGARDTQYF. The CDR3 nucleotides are TGTGCCAGCAGCTTCATACAGGGGGCAAGAGATACGCAGTATTTT.

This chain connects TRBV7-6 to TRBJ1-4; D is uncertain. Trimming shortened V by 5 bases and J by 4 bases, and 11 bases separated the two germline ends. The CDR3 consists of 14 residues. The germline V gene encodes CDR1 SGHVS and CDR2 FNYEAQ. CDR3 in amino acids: CASSVTEINEKLFF. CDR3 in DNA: TGTGCCAGCAGCGTTACAGAGATTAATGAAAAACTGTTTTTT.

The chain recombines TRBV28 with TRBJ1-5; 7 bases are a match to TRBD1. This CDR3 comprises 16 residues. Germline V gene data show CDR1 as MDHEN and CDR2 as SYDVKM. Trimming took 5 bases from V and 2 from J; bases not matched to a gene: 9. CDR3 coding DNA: TGTGCCAGCAGTCCTCGACAGGGAGGACGCAATCAGCCCCAGCATTTT. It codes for CASSPRQGGRNQPQHF. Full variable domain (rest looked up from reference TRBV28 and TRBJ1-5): DVKVTQSSRYLVKRTGEKVFLECVQDMDHENMFWYRQDPGLGLRLIYFSYDVKMKEKGDIPEGYSVSREKKERFSLILESASTNQTSMYLCASSPRQGGRNQPQHFGDGTRLSIL.

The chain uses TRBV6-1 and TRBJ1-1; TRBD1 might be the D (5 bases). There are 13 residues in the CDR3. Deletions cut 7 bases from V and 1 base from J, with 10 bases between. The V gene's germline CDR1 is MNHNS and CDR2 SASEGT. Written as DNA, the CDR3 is TGTGCCAGCACCTACACAGGGAACACTGAAGCTTTCTTT. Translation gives CASTYTGNTEAFF.

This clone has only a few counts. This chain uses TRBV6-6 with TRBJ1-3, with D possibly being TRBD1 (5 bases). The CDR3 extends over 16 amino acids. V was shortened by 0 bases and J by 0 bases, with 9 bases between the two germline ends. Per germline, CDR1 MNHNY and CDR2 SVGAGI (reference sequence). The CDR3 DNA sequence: TGTGCCAGCAGTTACTCACAGGCGAGCTCTGGAAACACCATATATTTT. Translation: CASSYSQASSGNTIYF.

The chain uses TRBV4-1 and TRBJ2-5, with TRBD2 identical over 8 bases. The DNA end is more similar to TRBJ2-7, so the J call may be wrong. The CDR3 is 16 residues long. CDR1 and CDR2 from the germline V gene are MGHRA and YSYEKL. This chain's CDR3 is CASSQVPSGSSYEQYF. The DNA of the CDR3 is TGCGCCAGCAGCCAAGTCCCAAGCGGGAGCTCCTACGAGCAGTACTTC.

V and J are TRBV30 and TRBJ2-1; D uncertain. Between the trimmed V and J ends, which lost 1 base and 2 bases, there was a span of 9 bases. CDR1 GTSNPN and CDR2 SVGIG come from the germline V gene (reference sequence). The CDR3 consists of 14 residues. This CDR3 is CAWSGRSPYNEQFF. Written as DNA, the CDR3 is TGTGCCTGGAGTGGCAGGTCTCCCTACAATGAGCAGTTCTTC.

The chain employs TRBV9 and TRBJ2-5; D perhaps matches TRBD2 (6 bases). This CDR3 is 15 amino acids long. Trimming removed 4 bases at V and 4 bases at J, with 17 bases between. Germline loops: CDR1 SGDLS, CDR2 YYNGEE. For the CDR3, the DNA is TGTGCCAGCAGCCCAGAGCCGGGGGTTGGAGAGACCCAGTACTTC. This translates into CASSPEPGVGETQYF.

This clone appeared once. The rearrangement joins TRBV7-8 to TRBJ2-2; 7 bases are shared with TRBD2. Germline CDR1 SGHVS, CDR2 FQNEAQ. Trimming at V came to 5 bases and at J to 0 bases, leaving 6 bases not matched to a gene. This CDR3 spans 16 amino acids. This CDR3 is CASSAILAPNTGELFF. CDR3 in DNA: TGTGCCAGCAGCGCAATACTAGCGCCGAACACCGGGGAGCTGTTTTTT.

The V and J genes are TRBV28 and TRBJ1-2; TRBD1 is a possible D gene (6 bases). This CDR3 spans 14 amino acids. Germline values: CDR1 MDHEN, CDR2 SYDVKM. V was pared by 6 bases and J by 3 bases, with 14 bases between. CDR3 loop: CASRGGGGDYGYTF. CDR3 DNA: TGTGCCAGCAGAGGGGGAGGGGGTGACTATGGCTACACCTTC.